Below, one T cell receptor (beta chain) is given with its context. No cognate antigen has been identified for it. HCMV serostatus was determined by detecting HCMV-specific IgG in serum with a commercial ELISA kit. Ficoll density gradient centrifugation was used to isolate peripheral blood mononuclear cells from blood. The instrument given in TCRdb is Illumina HiSeq 2000. The TCR beta cDNA libraries were made using 5'RACE template switching, a step that added both a universal primer site and unique molecular identifiers. cDNA synthesis was primed from the TCR beta constant segment, followed by two successive PCR amplification steps. The published analysis was carried out like this. MIGEC handled demultiplexing of the reads and grouping by UMI, while MiTCR was used to assemble and quantify clonotypes. To remove erroneous sequences, TCR cDNA sequences were retained only when supported by two or more reads. The tcR package was used for downstream repertoire analysis, and clonotypes were matched across fractions by CDR3 nucleotide sequence plus V segment. Antigen specificity was annotated against VDJdb with VDJmatch, allowing one amino acid substitution in CDR3. TCRdb reanalyzed the reads, keeping one entry per CDR3 protein sequence and omitting DNA. None of the V and J calls come from the authors' own analysis; TCRdb made them. The table for this sample records 350,000 to 450,000 distinct CDR3 sequences. Together, the top ten hold roughly 5.2% of the sample.

The source of the sample is a study of T cells expressing NK-cell markers (dated by TCRdb to the early 2020s). Turning to the overall study: In sorted CD3+CD56+NKG2C+, CD3+CD56+NKG2C- and CD3+CD56-NKG2C+ T-cell subsets from eight or nine donors, TCR beta-chain repertoires were profiled. The libraries were sequenced on Illumina HiSeq 2000/2500, MiSeq or NextSeq, producing 2 x 150 bp reads. Of the eight sequenced donors, seven were found to be HCMV-seropositive and one was found to be HCMV-seronegative. The eight sequenced donors were randomly selected healthy volunteers, three men and five women.

Study-wide conclusions, independent of this receptor: Those dominant clonotypes were again the most abundant among CD3+CD56-NKG2C+ cells in four donors, at roughly 25-65%. In six donors, the dominant CD3+CD56+NKG2C+ clonotypes ranked among the top 10 CD8+ clonotypes, making up about 1.0-8% of CD8+ T cells. Whether the expanded NKG2C-expressing T cell clones were specific for HCMV antigens was left unclear.

From the cysteine up to the phenylalanine, the CDR3 has a length of 14 residues. Only the protein sequence is given. Recombination joined TRBV12-3 or TRBV12-4 with TRBJ1-3; TCRdb indicates TRBD1, and absent DNA this call remains unverified. Specimen: blood T cells: a sorted CD56 or NKG2C T cell subset, CD4+ or CD8+ T cells, or bulk PBMC T cells (not recorded which). The origin of this receptor is a man aged 18-75 years in good health. The CDR3 loop reads CASSSRQQGNTIYF.